One sample yielded the 6 T cell receptor beta chains listed below, sequenced in a study of T cell responses to AZD1222 COVID-19 vaccine. TCRdb's table, derived via immunoSEQ multiplex PCR, lists solely in-frame clones and lacks some. The sample yields 180,000 or so clones, roughly 91% seen once. This specimen consisted of peripheral blood, obtained on day 0 of AZD1222 vaccination. The receptors originated from an adult in good health.

The chain joins TRBV28 to TRBJ1-3; D is uncertain. The CDR3 spans 14 residues. With 2 bases removed from V and 0 bases from J, the gap between germline ends came to 5 bases. Germline CDR1 MDHEN, CDR2 SYDVKM. CDR3 residues: CASSLRHSGNTIYF. CDR3 DNA: TGTGCCAGCAGTTTAAGGCACTCTGGAAACACCATATATTTT.

The rearrangement links TRBV30 to TRBJ2-7; D may be TRBD2 (5 bases). Trimming took off 0 bases at V and 7 bases at J, with 13 bases between the two ends. The CDR3 has 13 residues. The V gene's germline CDR1 is GTSNPN and CDR2 SVGIG (reference sequence). CDR3 sequence (DNA): TGTGCCTGGAGTGTTCTTATCGGGGAAGAGCAGTACTTC. This codes for CAWSVLIGEEQYF.

The genes are TRBV5-1 and TRBJ2-1, with 14 bases fitting TRBD2. Germline V CDR1 and CDR2: SGHRS, YFSETQ. This CDR3 contains 17 residues. V shed 7 bases, J shed 7 bases, and the junction held 13 bases outside the gene matches. Here the CDR3 reads CASRKGGLAGVQNEQFF. Written as DNA, the CDR3 is TGCGCCAGCCGAAAGGGGGGACTAGCGGGAGTACAGAATGAGCAGTTCTTC.

CDR3 nucleotide sequence: TGTGCCAGCAGCCCCGGTACTGAAGCTTTCTTT. Translation gives CASSPGTEAFF. The chain uses TRBV7-8 and TRBJ1-1, with D hard to call. The CDR3 is 11 residues long. The germline V gene has CDR1 SGHVS and CDR2 FQNEAQ. Trimming pared 5 bases from V and 5 bases from J, leaving 6 bases between.

The chain couples TRBV7-3 to TRBJ2-1; 8 nucleotides align to TRBD2. This CDR3 is built from 16 residues. V was clipped by 5 bases and J by 6 bases; unmatched bases: 12. The germline CDR1 and CDR2 sequences are SGHTA and FQGTGA. The CDR3 nucleotides read TGTGCCAGCAGCCCTGCACTAGCGGTCTCCCGCAATGAGCAGTTCTTC. It translates to CASSPALAVSRNEQFF.

The sample holds one count of this clone. The chain has TRBV14 and TRBJ1-1; the D is unclear. The CDR3 has 14 residues. V lost 0 bases and J 3 bases, leaving 8 bases between the germline ends. Germline CDR1 reads SGHDN; CDR2 reads FVKESK. CDR3 bases: TGTGCCAGCAGCCAAGATTTTTCCCACACTGAAGCTTTCTTT. It codes for CASSQDFSHTEAFF.